This T cell receptor (beta chain) appears in the sequencing data of a study of cytomegalovirus exposure and HLA in healthy donors. There are 14 residues in the CDR3. The germline V gene encodes CDR1 MNHEY and CDR2 SVGAGI. V was clipped by 5 bases and J by 6 bases; unmatched bases: 6. Both 60 Vbeta primers and 13 Jbeta primers went into the PCR. The method was immunoSEQ multiplex PCR; TCRdb's version includes in-frame clones alone and lacks a portion of them. The table includes under 140,000 clones, less than 85% detected once. Sequenced: PBMCs. This sequence was found in a man aged 25-40 years in good health and CMV-seropositive. The chain has TRBV6-5 and TRBJ2-3; TRBD1 aligns across 9 bases. The CDR3 coding sequence is TGTGCCAGCAGTCCAAGGACAGGGGCCGATACGCAGTATTTT. It specifies CASSPRTGADTQYF.